The clone carrying this TCR beta chain was observed a few times. Its antigen is not known. Researchers attached unique molecular identifiers to individual cDNA molecules. TCRdb independently ran MiXCR on the 5' RACE reads; one entry per CDR3 protein. The table lists roughly 45,000 distinct CDR3 sequences, over 5% of them singletons. This specimen comes from a study of early T cells in non-severe SARS-CoV-2 infection. The wider study: The study sequenced bulk RNA from unsorted whole blood, with chains unpaired. The study's findings and limits: The VDJdb matching leaned toward anti-spike CD8 responses and overlooked private and CD4 specificities.

V was shortened by 9 bases and J by 4 bases, with 16 bases between the two germline ends. The CDR3 is 13 residues long. Germline V gene data show CDR1 as SNHLY and CDR2 as FYNNEI. This material consisted of whole blood, taken at baseline. This receptor was taken from an adult who was a healthcare worker with PCR-confirmed SARS-CoV-2 infection or an uninfected control (not recorded which). This chain connects TRBV2 to TRBJ2-7; either TRBD1 or TRBD2 may supply D (6 bases each). This chain's CDR3 is CASNGGSPYEQYF. As DNA, the CDR3 is TGTGCCAGTAACGGGGGCAGCCCTTACGAGCAGTACTTC.